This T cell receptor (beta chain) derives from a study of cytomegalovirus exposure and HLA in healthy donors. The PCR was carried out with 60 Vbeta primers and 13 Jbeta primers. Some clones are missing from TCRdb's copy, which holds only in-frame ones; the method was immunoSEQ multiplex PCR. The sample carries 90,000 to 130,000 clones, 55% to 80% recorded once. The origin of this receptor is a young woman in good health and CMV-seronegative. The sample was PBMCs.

The CDR3: CTSSQRIGDRVPNEQYF. CDR3 DNA sequence: TGCACCAGCAGCCAACGGATCGGGGACAGGGTACCAAACGAGCAGTACTTC. This chain links TRBV1 with TRBJ2-7; the D call in the table, TRBD1, was not verified against the DNA. TRBV1 is labeled a pseudogene. CDR3 length: 17 amino acids.